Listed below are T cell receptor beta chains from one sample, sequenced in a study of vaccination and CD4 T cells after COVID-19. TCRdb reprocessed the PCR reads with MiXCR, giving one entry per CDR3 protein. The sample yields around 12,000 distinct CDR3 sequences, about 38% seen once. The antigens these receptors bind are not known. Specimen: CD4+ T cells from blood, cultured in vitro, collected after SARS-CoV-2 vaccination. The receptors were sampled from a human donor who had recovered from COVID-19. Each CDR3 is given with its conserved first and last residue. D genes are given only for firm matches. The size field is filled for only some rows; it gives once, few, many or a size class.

CASSAGGAGNQPQHF | TGTGCCAGCAGCGCAGGGGGGGCGGGCAATCAGCCCCAGCATTTT | TRBD1 | . | 15 | TRBJ1-5 | TRBV6-2/TRBV6-3
CASSSLSYFYEQYF | TGTGCCAGCAGTTCCCTCTCCTATTTCTACGAGCAGTACTTC | . | few | 14 | TRBJ2-7 | TRBV6-5
CAWSSRPTDTQYF | TGTGCCTGGAGTTCTAGGCCCACAGATACGCAGTATTTT | . | . | 13 | TRBJ2-3 | TRBV30
CASSAQGPYEQYF | TGTGCCAGCAGTGCCCAGGGACCCTACGAGCAGTACTTC | . | . | 13 | TRBJ2-7 | TRBV6-1
CASSLYSAETQYF | TGTGCCAGCAGCCTTTACTCGGCGGAGACCCAGTACTTC | . | . | 13 | TRBJ2-5 | TRBV14
CASSYSRQYQFEAFF | TGTGCCAGCAGTTACTCGAGACAGTATCAATTTGAAGCTTTCTTT | . | . | 15 | TRBJ1-1 | TRBV6-5
CASSLESLRNTGELFF | TGTGCCAGCAGCTTAGAGTCCCTTCGGAACACCGGGGAGCTGTTTTTT | . | . | 16 | TRBJ2-2 | TRBV7-2
CASSFYRDRRNEAFF | TGTGCCAGCAGCTTCTACCGGGACAGGAGGAATGAAGCTTTCTTT | TRBD1 | . | 15 | TRBJ1-1 | TRBV7-6
CSARANRLYYGYTF | TGCAGTGCTAGAGCGAACAGACTCTATTATGGCTACACCTTC | . | . | 14 | TRBJ1-2 | TRBV20-1
CASSLVEDTQYF | TGTGCCAGCAGCTTAGTTGAAGATACGCAGTATTTT | . | few | 12 | TRBJ2-3 | TRBV7-8
CASSPDTDEQYF | TGTGCCAGCAGCCCGGACACTGACGAGCAGTACTTC | . | . | 12 | TRBJ2-7 | TRBV28
CASSESSSLGTEAFF | TGCGCCAGCAGTGAGTCGTCCTCGCTAGGAACTGAAGCTTTCTTT | . | . | 15 | TRBJ1-1 | TRBV10-1
CASRSQQVSGANVLTF | TGTGCCAGTAGGTCTCAGCAGGTATCTGGGGCCAACGTCCTGACTTTC | . | . | 16 | TRBJ2-6 | TRBV19
CATSVSLNTEAFF | TGTGCCACCAGCGTCAGCCTGAACACTGAAGCTTTCTTT | . | . | 13 | TRBJ1-1 | TRBV15
CASSLYGGRKIDNSPLHF | TGTGCCAGCAGTTTATATGGAGGGCGGAAAATTGATAATTCACCCCTCCACTTT | . | . | 18 | TRBJ1-6 | TRBV28
CASRDLQGLGTEAFF | TGTGCCAGCAGGGATCTTCAGGGGCTTGGCACTGAAGCTTTCTTT | . | . | 15 | TRBJ1-1 | TRBV5-8
CSGLAGEVPGELFF | TGCAGCGGTCTAGCGGGAGAAGTTCCCGGGGAGCTGTTTTTT | TRBD2 | . | 14 | TRBJ2-2 | TRBV20-1
CASSLVAGGYNEQFF | TGTGCCAGCAGCTTGGTAGCGGGAGGCTACAATGAGCAGTTCTTC | TRBD2 | few | 15 | TRBJ2-1 | TRBV5-4
CASSFARGRSRGNTIYF | TGTGCCAGCAGTTTTGCCAGGGGGCGCTCTCGAGGAAACACCATATATTTT | TRBD1 | . | 17 | TRBJ1-3 | TRBV28
CASRDQREALDTQYF | TGTGCCAGCAGAGATCAGAGGGAGGCCTTAGATACGCAGTATTTT | . | few | 15 | TRBJ2-3 | TRBV7-8
CASSYQGPETQYF | TGTGCCAGCAGTTACCAGGGTCCGGAGACCCAGTACTTC | . | few | 13 | TRBJ2-5 | TRBV6-2/TRBV6-3
CASSLGTSSYEQFF | TGTGCCAGCAGCTTAGGGACTAGCTCGTATGAGCAGTTCTTC | TRBD2 | . | 14 | TRBJ2-1 | TRBV7-3
CASSPAGVNGYTF | TGTGCCAGCTCTCCGGCGGGGGTAAATGGCTACACCTTC | . | . | 13 | TRBJ1-2 | TRBV18
CASSRQQSRQYGYTF | TGTGCCAGCAGTCGACAACAGTCGCGCCAATATGGCTACACCTTC | . | . | 15 | TRBJ1-2 | TRBV12-3/TRBV12-4
CATSRGGQGSEQYF | TGTGCCACCAGCAGAGGGGGACAGGGTAGCGAGCAGTACTTC | TRBD1 | . | 14 | TRBJ2-7 | TRBV15
CSALRQYEQYF | TGCAGTGCTCTCCGCCAGTACGAGCAGTACTTC | . | few | 11 | TRBJ2-7 | TRBV20-1
CASSSSGNNYGYTF | TGTGCCAGCAGCTCCTCCGGTAATAACTATGGCTACACCTTC | . | few | 14 | TRBJ1-2 | TRBV7-3
CASSSASTRGTDTQYF | TGTGCCAGCAGCTCTGCCTCCACTCGGGGCACAGATACGCAGTATTTT | . | . | 16 | TRBJ2-3 | TRBV7-3
CASRRDRAYNEQFF | TGTGCCAGCAGAAGGGACAGGGCCTACAATGAGCAGTTCTTC | TRBD1 | few | 14 | TRBJ2-1 | TRBV6-1
CASSLEVGLAGVLLDTQYF | TGTGCCAGCAGCTTAGAGGTGGGACTAGCGGGAGTCTTGCTAGATACGCAGTATTTT | TRBD2 | medium-sized | 19 | TRBJ2-3 | TRBV7-6